These T cell receptor beta chains were read from a single sample in a study of T cell responses to AZD1222 COVID-19 vaccine. Only in-frame clones appear in the TCRdb table, and some are missing; sequencing was by immunoSEQ multiplex PCR. The data hold roughly 120,000 clones, with approximately 83% observed a single time. The sequencing here drew on peripheral blood, taken on day 0 of AZD1222 vaccination. These receptors were collected from an adult in good health. Each CDR3 is given with its conserved first and last residue.

V	J	CDR3
TRBV6-2/TRBV6-3	TRBJ1-2	CASSYSTPGTTPYF
TRBV7-2	TRBJ1-2	CASSLVGDSAYGYTF
TRBV18	TRBJ2-7	CASSQPGLAGVREQYF
TRBV11-3	TRBJ1-1	CASSSGQNTEAFF
TRBV24-1	TRBJ2-5	CATGSGETQYF
TRBV5-6	TRBJ1-4	CASSWGQSGEKLFF
TRBV6-5	TRBJ1-2	CASSYYGGNGYTF
TRBV19	TRBJ1-1	CASLRTGEVTEAFF
TRBV20-1	TRBJ1-1	CRGGVRTEAFF
TRBV7-9	TRBJ1-3	CASSHSSGGNTIYF
TRBV6-2/TRBV6-3	TRBJ2-2	CASSYSWLAAVPGELFF
TRBV10-2	TRBJ1-4	CASSELSGFIEKLFF
TRBV7-9	TRBJ1-1	CASSTRQGLTEAFF
TRBV18	TRBJ1-1	CASSQTGNTEAFF
TRBV18	TRBJ1-3	CAAGGNYNSGNTIYF
TRBV6-6	TRBJ2-1	CASSYLEWNEQFF
TRBV5-1	TRBJ1-1	CASSLDRRITEAFF
TRBV10-2	TRBJ2-3	CASRVTGLSTDTQYF
TRBV9	TRBJ1-1	CASAGWNTEAFF
TRBV19	TRBJ1-2	CASSTGGGGYTF
TRBV5-6	TRBJ1-5	CASSLGGANQPQHF
TRBV5-1	TRBJ1-6	CASSHQGAGDSPLHF
TRBV11-2	TRBJ2-5	CASSLAGGRETQYF
TRBV6-6	TRBJ1-2	CASNLDGGQYGYTF
TRBV5-1	TRBJ1-2	CASSPRDRGSEGYTF
TRBV20-1	TRBJ1-1	CSASQGAIEAFF
TRBV10-3	TRBJ1-5	CAISYQGGNQPQHF
TRBV3-1/TRBV3-2	TRBJ2-7	CASSQDWGGLRDEQYF
TRBV3-1/TRBV3-2	TRBJ1-2	CASSHTGHGYTF
TRBV6-4	TRBJ2-1	CASSDPPGASGSSNEQFF
TRBV19	TRBJ2-3	CASSIGLAGGSTDTQYF
TRBV7-8	TRBJ1-6	CASSLDVGSPLHF
TRBV5-1	TRBJ2-1	CASRPGTDYNEQFF
TRBV18	TRBJ2-2	CASSPIENAGELFF
TRBV2	TRBJ1-4	CASYRLSGVEKLFF
TRBV5-1	TRBJ2-7	CASSLGTGVSYEQYF
TRBV5-1	TRBJ1-4	CASNRVLNRAPNEKLFF
TRBV18	TRBJ2-1	CASSPDRGRFYEQFF
TRBV29-1	TRBJ1-2	CSVEVVYRGPDGYTF
TRBV28	TRBJ1-1	CASSLWGQGTNTEAFF
TRBV6-5	TRBJ2-7	CASSYLSPPLGEQYF